Below are 27 T cell receptor beta chains sequenced from a single sample in a study of T cell responses to AZD1222 COVID-19 vaccine. Some clones are missing from TCRdb's copy, which holds only in-frame ones; the method was immunoSEQ multiplex PCR. Of 75,000 to 85,000 clones listed, roughly 89% are singletons. The sequenced sample was peripheral blood, obtained 28 days after the second AZD1222 dose. The receptor set was obtained from an adult who received the AZD1222 COVID-19 vaccine.

The sample holds one count of this clone. V and J are TRBV27 and TRBJ2-1; D might be TRBD2 (6 bases). In germline, CDR1 is MNHEY, CDR2 SMNVEV (reference sequence). This CDR3 contains 15 residues. V lost 4 bases and J lost 0, with 10 bases in between. This CDR3 reads CASSSAGSSYNEQFF. In nucleotides, the CDR3 is TGTGCCAGCAGTTCCGCCGGGAGCTCCTACAATGAGCAGTTCTTC.

This clone was recorded once. The chain recombines TRBV6-5 with TRBJ1-2, with a weak D call TRBD1 (5 bases). The V gene lost 7 bases and the J gene lost 1 base, with 10 bases spanning the gap. This CDR3 contains 13 residues. Germline V CDR1 and CDR2: MNHEY, SVGAGI. CDR3 nucleotides: TGTGCCAGCACCCCGGGACTTAACTATGGCTACACCTTC. It codes for CASTPGLNYGYTF.

The chain joins TRBV5-1 to TRBJ1-6, with D unresolved. The V gene lost 0 bases and the J gene lost 6 bases, with 10 bases spanning the gap. Germline values: CDR1 SGHRS, CDR2 YFSETQ. The CDR3 contains 15 residues. The CDR3 nucleotides read TGCGCCAGCAGCTTGGCCGGGCAGAGTAATTCACCCCTCCACTTT. Its translation: CASSLAGQSNSPLHF.

CDR3 sequence reads: CASSQDQVGRGNTEAFF. The CDR3, as DNA: TGCGCCAGCAGCCAAGATCAAGTAGGCAGGGGGAACACTGAAGCTTTCTTT. The rearrangement joins TRBV4-3 to TRBJ1-1; D is perhaps TRBD1 (6 bases). This CDR3 is built from 17 residues. Trimming pared 0 bases from V and 1 base from J, leaving 15 bases between. Germline V gives CDR1 LGHNA, CDR2 YSLEER.

In DNA form, the CDR3 reads TGTGCCAGCAGCTTAGTGGGATTTGGTACAGGGGATGGGAACACTGAAGCTTTCTTT. Its translation: CASSLVGFGTGDGNTEAFF. The V call is TRBV11-2, the J call TRBJ1-1; 7 bases fit TRBD1. The V and J ends lost 1 base and 1 base, in that order; junction bases with no gene match: 15. The CDR3 runs 19 residues. Germline CDR1 is SGHAT and CDR2 is FQNNGV. Looking up the rest from reference TRBV11-2 and TRBJ1-1 gives the full variable domain: EAGVAQSPRYKIIEKRQSVAFWCNPISGHATLYWYQQILGQGPKLLIQFQNNGVVDDSQLPKDRFSAERLKGVDSTLKIQPAKLEDSAVYLCASSLVGFGTGDGNTEAFFGQGTRLTVV.

The V gene is TRBV15, the J gene TRBJ2-2; either TRBD1 or TRBD2 may fit D (5 bases each). There are 13 residues in the CDR3. Trimming took off 3 bases at V and 8 bases at J, with 10 bases between the two ends. Germline V gene lookup returns CDR1 LNHNV and CDR2 YYDKDF (reference sequence). Here the CDR3 reads CATSSPGAGELFF. The CDR3 bases are TGTGCCACCAGCAGTCCCGGGGCAGGGGAGCTGTTTTTT. The entire variable domain, with the rest obtained from reference TRBV15 and TRBJ2-2, is as follows: DAMVIQNPRYQVTQFGKPVTLSCSQTLNHNVMYWYQQKSSQAPKLLFHYYDKDFNNEADTPDNFQSRRPNTSFCFLDIRSPGLGDTAMYLCATSSPGAGELFFGEGSRLTVL.

The V call is TRBV4-1, the J call TRBJ1-5, with D hard to call. Germline CDR1 MGHRA, CDR2 YSYEKL. V shed 2 bases and J shed 4 bases, with 6 bases lying between them. The CDR3 loop spans 13 amino acids. Here the CDR3 DNA reads TGCGCCAGCAGCCAACGAGGAAATCAGCCCCAGCATTTT. Translating gives CASSQRGNQPQHF.

The chain couples TRBV6-6 to TRBJ2-7; perhaps TRBD1 as D (5 bases). CDR1 and CDR2 from the germline V gene are MNHNY and SVGAGI (reference sequence). The length of the CDR3 is 13 residues. V was cut by 6 bases and J by 4 bases, with 13 bases left in between. CDR3 residues: CASRIKDSYEQYF. CDR3 DNA sequence: TGTGCCAGCAGAATCAAAGACAGTTACGAGCAGTACTTC.

The chain is built from TRBV4-3 and TRBJ1-2, with D tentatively TRBD1 (5 bases). Trimming took 0 bases from V and 4 from J, leaving 12 bases between them. The CDR3 covers 15 residues. From germline, CDR1 is LGHNA and CDR2 YSLEER. The CDR3 protein is CASSQDRWGTYGYTF. DNA of the CDR3: TGCGCCAGCAGCCAAGATCGGTGGGGGACCTATGGCTACACCTTC.

The chain is built from TRBV5-5 and TRBJ1-2; a possible D gene is TRBD1 (5 bases). In germline, CDR1 is SGHKS, CDR2 YYEKEE (reference sequence). The V gene lost 4 bases and the J gene lost 2 bases, with 15 bases spanning the gap. The CDR3 is 15 amino acids. DNA for the CDR3: TGTGCCAGCAGCGGCCTAAGGGGATCGAACTATGGCTACACCTTC. It encodes CASSGLRGSNYGYTF.

The chain employs TRBV4-2 and TRBJ2-4; perhaps TRBD2 as D (5 bases). The CDR3 has 13 amino acids. The germline V and J ends were trimmed by 6 bases and 9 bases, with 15 bases remaining between them. Germline CDR1 and CDR2: LGHNA and YNFKEQ. In DNA, the CDR3 is TGTGCCAGCAGAGCGGTGGAGGTGGGCATTCAGTACTTC. This gives the protein CASRAVEVGIQYF.

The chain employs TRBV5-5 and TRBJ2-5; no firm D call. The CDR3 consists of 12 residues. Germline assignment: CDR1 SGHKS and CDR2 YYEKEE (reference sequence). V was trimmed by 5 bases and J by 7 bases, leaving 12 bases between them. The CDR3, as DNA: TGTGCCAGCAGACCGAACGACGGGACCCAGTACTTC. Protein sequence: CASRPNDGTQYF.

The chain uses TRBV3-1 (or the pseudogene TRBV3-2) and TRBJ1-6, with a weak D call TRBD1 (5 bases). This CDR3 comprises 14 residues. V was shortened by 7 bases and J by 7 bases, with 14 bases between the two germline ends. Per the germline V gene, CDR1 is LGHDT and CDR2 is YNNKEL (reference sequence). CDR3 region: CASTIIGGNSPLHF. The DNA for the CDR3 is TGTGCCAGCACGATCATCGGGGGAAATTCACCCCTCCACTTT.

This clone has just one count. This chain connects TRBV5-1 to TRBJ2-2; D is possibly TRBD1 or TRBD2 (5 bases each). CDR3 length: 16 residues. V dropped 1 base and J dropped 5 bases, with 15 bases sitting between them. Germline values: CDR1 SGHRS, CDR2 YFSETQ. The CDR3: CASSLTQGVWTGELFF. CDR3 nucleotides: TGCGCCAGCAGCTTGACCCAGGGAGTGTGGACCGGGGAGCTGTTTTTT.

The CDR3: CASERPNYNSPLHF. CDR3 bases: TGTGCCAGCGAAAGGCCCAACTATAATTCACCCCTCCACTTT. The rearrangement joins TRBV6-5 to TRBJ1-6; D gene ambiguous. The CDR3 extends over 14 amino acids. Germline V lookup: CDR1 MNHEY, CDR2 SVGAGI. Trimming left V 8 bases short and J 3 bases short, with 11 bases between.

J is TRBJ2-7 and V is TRBV6-5; D remains ambiguous. The V end lost 2 bases, the J end lost 2 bases, and 10 bases lay between the germline ends. CDR1 and CDR2 (germline): MNHEY, SVGAGI. This CDR3 has 14 residues. The CDR3 DNA follows: TGTGCCAGCAGTTACGCCCGGCAGACCTACGAGCAGTACTTC. Translating gives CASSYARQTYEQYF.

The chain is built from TRBV7-9 and TRBJ1-3, with D possibly TRBD1 on 6 matching bases. V gave up 5 bases and J gave up 0 bases, with 11 bases separating them. The germline gives CDR1 SEHNR, CDR2 FQNEAQ (reference sequence). The CDR3 has 15 residues. The CDR3 region has the DNA TGTGCCAGCAGCCCAATGACAGGCTCTGGAAACACCATATATTTT. Encoded protein: CASSPMTGSGNTIYF.

The sample holds a few counts of this clone. This rearrangement joins TRBV7-9 to TRBJ1-1; tentatively, D is TRBD1 (5 bases). Trimming took 5 bases from V and 3 from J, leaving 13 bases between them. The V gene's germline CDR1 is SEHNR and CDR2 FQNEAQ (reference sequence). This CDR3 spans 14 amino acids. The CDR3 sequence is CASSGARAHTEAFF. The CDR3 DNA sequence: TGTGCCAGCAGCGGGGCGAGGGCACACACTGAAGCTTTCTTT.

This clone was seen only once. This CDR3 is CASSVDGRTYEQYF. The CDR3 DNA sequence: TGTGCCAGCAGCGTAGACGGCCGAACCTACGAGCAGTACTTC. V usage is TRBV9 and J usage is TRBJ2-7; D not certain. The germline V and J ends were trimmed by 0 bases and 2 bases, with 9 bases remaining between them. The CDR3 spans 14 residues. Germline lookup yields CDR1 SGDLS and CDR2 YYNGEE.

J is TRBJ1-2 and V is TRBV7-3, with 7 bases fitting TRBD1. Germline loops: CDR1 SGHTA, CDR2 FQGTGA. The junction had 4 bases not matched to a gene; V was cut back by 2 bases and J by 1 base. The CDR3 is 15 residues long. CDR3 amino acids: CASSLVGGINYGYTF. The CDR3 DNA is TGTGCCAGCAGCTTAGTAGGGGGCATTAACTATGGCTACACCTTC.

The rearrangement links TRBV7-3 to TRBJ1-2; D remains unclear. CDR1 and CDR2 from the germline V gene are SGHTA and FQGTGA. This CDR3 region has 14 residues. V shed 1 base and J shed 4 bases, with 10 bases lying between them. In DNA form, the CDR3 reads TGTGCCAGCAGCTTAAGTGGCGGAGCCTATGGCTACACCTTC. Residues: CASSLSGGAYGYTF.

The chain employs TRBV29-1 and TRBJ2-1; D could derive from TRBD1 or TRBD2 (5 bases each). There are 12 residues in the CDR3. V lost 3 bases, J lost 7 bases, and 10 bases lay in between. Germline V CDR1 and CDR2: SQVTM, ANQGSEA. The CDR3: CSVDGTANEQFF. The CDR3 nucleotides are TGCAGCGTTGACGGGACCGCGAATGAGCAGTTCTTC.

This chain connects TRBV6-1 to TRBJ1-5; D remains unclear. The CDR3 has 15 residues. V was pared by 2 bases and J by 8 bases, with 16 bases between. Germline CDR1 MNHNS, CDR2 SASEGT. CDR3 region: CASSEYLASGEPQHF. Here the CDR3 DNA reads TGTGCCAGCAGTGAATACCTAGCTTCGGGTGAGCCCCAGCATTTT.

The chain uses TRBV5-1 and TRBJ1-5; D is ambiguous. V was cut by 5 bases and J by 5 bases, with 11 bases left in between. CDR1 is SGHRS, CDR2 YFSETQ, per germline. CDR3 length equals 13 residues. The CDR3 nucleotides read TGCGCCAGCAGGAAGGCAGTGGATCAGCCCCAGCATTTT. Its protein product is CASRKAVDQPQHF.

The chain uses TRBV7-3 and TRBJ2-2; no clear D gene. The CDR3 loop spans 15 amino acids. V was cut by 5 bases and J by 2 bases, with 12 bases left in between. Germline V gives CDR1 SGHTA, CDR2 FQGTGA. The CDR3 here is CASSPRGINTGELFF. In DNA form, the CDR3 reads TGTGCCAGCAGCCCCCGAGGAATTAACACCGGGGAGCTGTTTTTT. The full variable domain, in which reference TRBV7-3 and TRBJ2-2 provide the parts outside the CDR3, is GAGVSQTPSNKVTEKGKYVELRCDPISGHTALYWYRQSLGQGPEFLIYFQGTGAADDSGLPNDRFFAVRPEGSVSTLKIQRTERGDSAVYLCASSPRGINTGELFFGEGSRLTVL.

This rearrangement joins TRBV19 to TRBJ2-1; 8 bases match TRBD1. Trimming at V came to 0 bases and at J to 2 bases, leaving 6 bases not matched to a gene. The CDR3 totals 17 residues. Looked up from germline, CDR1 is LNHDA and CDR2 is SQIVND (reference sequence). CDR3 in amino acids: CASSIDRQGRPYNEQFF. In DNA form, the CDR3 reads TGTGCCAGTAGTATAGATCGACAGGGGAGGCCCTACAATGAGCAGTTCTTC.

This sequence joins TRBV5-4 and TRBJ2-5, with D tentatively TRBD2 (6 bases). V lost 2 bases to trimming and J lost 1 base, with 15 bases between them. The germline gives CDR1 SGHNT, CDR2 YYREEE (reference sequence). The CDR3 is 16 residues long. CDR3: CASSLRGGVGQETQYF. The CDR3 bases are TGTGCCAGCAGCTTAAGGGGCGGGGTTGGCCAAGAGACCCAGTACTTC.